This T cell receptor (beta chain) was sequenced for a study of shared clonotypes between healthy human individuals. Study at large: Three plates each covered CD4 naive and memory; CD8 naive two, CD8 memory one. Points from the study as a whole: Relative to clonotypes present in all four donors, those not shared had lower generation probabilities. Naive subsets generally had larger estimated richness than memory subsets.

Notes on this clone: Antigen unknown.

The study ran the assay at deep level. Profiling relied on immunoSEQ multiplex PCR, and the TCRdb table lists in-frame clones only, not all of them. The table includes about 700,000 clones, about 92% detected once. Naive CD8 cells, CD45RO-negative and positively selected for CCR7, excluded terminally differentiated effector memory CD45RA+ cells. Deletions cut 5 bases from V and 1 base from J, with 9 bases between. Looked up from germline, CDR1 is SEHNR and CDR2 is FQNEAQ (reference sequence). The CDR3 is 14 amino acids. The gene calls are TRBV7-9 and TRBJ1-3; unclear D gene. The source is a man between 25 and 39 years old in good health. Material for sequencing was naive CD8+ T cells sorted from blood. CDR3 in DNA: TGTGCCAGCAGCACCCAGGCGTCTGGAAACACCATATATTTT. Protein product: CASSTQASGNTIYF.